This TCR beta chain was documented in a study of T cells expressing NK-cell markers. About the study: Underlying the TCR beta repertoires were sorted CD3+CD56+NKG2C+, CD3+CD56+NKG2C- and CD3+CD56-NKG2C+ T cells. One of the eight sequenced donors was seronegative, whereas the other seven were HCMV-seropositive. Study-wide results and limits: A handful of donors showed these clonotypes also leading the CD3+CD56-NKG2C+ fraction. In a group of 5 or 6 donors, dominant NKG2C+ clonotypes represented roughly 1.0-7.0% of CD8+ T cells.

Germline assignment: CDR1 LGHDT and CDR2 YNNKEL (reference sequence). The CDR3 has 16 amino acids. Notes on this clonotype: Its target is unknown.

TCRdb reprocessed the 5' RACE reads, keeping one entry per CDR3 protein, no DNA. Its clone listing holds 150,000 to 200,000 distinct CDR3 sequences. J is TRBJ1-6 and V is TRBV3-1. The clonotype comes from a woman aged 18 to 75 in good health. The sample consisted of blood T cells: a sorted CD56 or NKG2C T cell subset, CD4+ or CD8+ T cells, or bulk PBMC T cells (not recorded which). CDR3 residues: CASSQAASSYNSPLHF.